Presented here are 21 T cell receptor beta chains from one specimen sequenced in a study of molecular identifiers for immune sequencing clone quantification. MiXCR, run by TCRdb on the PCR reads, gives a single entry per CDR3 protein. The table has about 320,000 distinct CDR3 sequences, 20% to 25% seen once. Sequencing was carried out using naive CD8+ T cells from blood, with Jurkat cell RNA spiked in. Documented subset: FACS-sorted CD8+CD4-CCR7+CD45RA+ naive T cells. The receptors originated from a human donor in good health. Some libraries in this study had Jurkat cell RNA spiked in.

A word on this clonotype: Relative to the germline gene, one junction end is altered; a read error may explain this. The chain recombines TRBV20-1 with TRBJ2-1; the D gene is possibly TRBD2 (5 bases). The CDR3 runs 15 residues. Germline lookup yields CDR1 DFQATT and CDR2 SNEGSKA (reference sequence). CDR3 region: CSARDFAGDYSEQFF. CDR3 nucleotide sequence: TGCAGTGCTAGAGATTTCGCGGGCGACTACAGTGAGCAGTTCTTC.

This clonotype was seen many times. The CDR3 bases are TGTGCCAGCAGCTTAGGATTGCGGGATATTAACAATGAGCAGTTCTTC. Protein: CASSLGLRDINNEQFF. V usage is TRBV7-2 and J usage is TRBJ2-1; possibly TRBD2 for D (6 bases). Per the germline V gene, CDR1 is SGHTA and CDR2 is FQGNSA. The CDR3 sequence is 16 residues long. V gave up 1 base and J gave up 5 bases, with 15 bases separating them.

Details on this clonotype: This may stem from a read error, because a much larger clone lies one nucleotide away. The V gene is TRBV30, the J gene TRBJ2-5; D is undetermined. This CDR3 spans 13 amino acids. Germline V gene data show CDR1 as GTSNPN and CDR2 as SVGIG (reference sequence). The CDR3 DNA reads TGTGCCTGGAGTGTATTGCCGGAAGAGACCCAGTGCTTC. Its protein product is CAWSVLPEETQCF.

At least ten counts were recorded for this clonotype. V and J are TRBV9 and TRBJ1-6, with D uncertain. Trimming removed 3 bases at V and 7 bases at J, with 14 bases between. Germline V gives CDR1 SGDLS, CDR2 YYNGEE. The CDR3 length is 15 residues. CDR3 in DNA: TGTGCCAGCAGCGGGGTCCGGATTGACAATTCACCCCTCCACTTT. Translating gives CASSGVRIDNSPLHF.

This chain links TRBV20-1 with TRBJ1-5; no reliable D call. Germline V lookup: CDR1 DFQATT, CDR2 SNEGSKA (reference sequence). V lost 6 bases and J lost 0, with 12 bases in between. The CDR3 sequence is 14 residues long. The DNA of the CDR3 is TGCAGTGCCAGCGATAGATATAGCAATCAGCCCCAGCATTTT. Translation: CSASDRYSNQPQHF.

The chain joins TRBV5-6 to TRBJ2-7; a weak D match, TRBD1 (5 bases). Germline values: CDR1 SGHDT, CDR2 YYEEEE. Between the trimmed V and J ends, which lost 4 bases and 9 bases, there was a span of 17 bases. The CDR3 is 13 residues long. The CDR3 DNA is TGTGCCAGCAGCCCTAGTTCAGGGTATGTGCAGTACTTC. This encodes CASSPSSGYVQYF.

Comment on this clonotype: A much bigger clone sits one base away, suggesting this may be a read error. No conserved phenylalanine or tryptophan is present at the end of the CDR3, so a read error is the likely explanation. The V gene is TRBV30, the J gene TRBJ2-7, with D unclear. The V and J ends lost 0 bases and 0 bases respectively, with 15 bases between them. CDR3 length: 16 amino acids. Germline V lookup: CDR1 GTSNPN, CDR2 SVGIG (reference sequence). CDR3 sequence reads: CAWSVPGPGLSYEQYL. The CDR3 DNA reads as TGTGCCTGGAGTGTACCCGGGCCGGGTCTCTCCTACGAGCAGTACCTC.

Many counts were recorded for this clonotype. The V call is TRBV9, the J call TRBJ2-6; TRBD1 matches 7 bases. This CDR3 region has 17 residues. V lost 2 bases and J lost 2; bases outside the gene matches: 7. CDR1 is SGDLS and CDR2 is YYNGEE in the germline V gene. Here the CDR3 reads CASSVDRTLAGANVLTF. The CDR3, as DNA: TGTGCCAGCAGCGTGGACAGGACTTTGGCTGGGGCCAACGTCCTGACTTTC.

With respect to this clonotype: The CDR3 carries no conserved terminal phenylalanine or tryptophan, so it likely arises from a read error. It is unclear where the CDR3 begins or ends on the DNA, so no DNA is shown, and the CDR3 is as TCRdb lists it. The V and J genes are TRBV3-1 and TRBJ1-1. CDR1 is LGHDT, CDR2 YNNKEL, per germline (reference sequence). The CDR3 is 12 amino acids long, termini counted. CDR3 amino acids: CASSQDGVFLII.

At least ten counts were recorded for this clonotype. This sequence joins TRBV9 and TRBJ2-3, with TRBD1 matching 9 bases. The CDR3 runs to 15 residues. From germline, CDR1 is SGDLS and CDR2 YYNGEE. Unmatched junction bases numbered 3, after V lost 0 bases and J lost 4 bases. CDR3 loop: CASSVDRQGADTQYF. The CDR3, as DNA: TGTGCCAGCAGCGTAGACCGACAGGGGGCAGATACGCAGTATTTT.

This clonotype was picked up many times. The chain combines TRBV7-9 with TRBJ1-1; the D is unclear. The CDR3 spans 13 residues. The V end lost 6 bases, the J end lost 6 bases, and 14 bases lay between the germline ends. CDR1 and CDR2 (germline): SEHNR, FQNEAQ (reference sequence). CDR3 coding DNA: TGTGCCAGCAGAAAAAACGGCGAGTCTGAAGCTTTCTTT. The encoded protein is CASRKNGESEAFF.

This clonotype was seen ten or more times. The V gene is TRBV6-5, the J gene TRBJ2-1; D gene unclear. CDR3 length equals 14 residues. The V gene lost 4 bases and the J gene lost 7 bases, with 14 bases spanning the gap. The germline CDR1 and CDR2 sequences are MNHEY and SVGAGI. CDR3 DNA sequence: TGTGCCAGCAGTTCCGAGATGCGTTGGAATGAGCAGTTCTTC. Translation: CASSSEMRWNEQFF.

This clonotype showed up many times. The V call is TRBV7-9, the J call TRBJ1-2; tentative D call: TRBD1 (5 bases). Germline lookup yields CDR1 SEHNR and CDR2 FQNEAQ (reference sequence). Trimming removed 1 base from V and 4 bases from J, with 10 bases in between. This CDR3 is 14 amino acids long. CDR3 nucleotides: TGTGCCAGCAGCTTAGGAGGGGACGGCTATGGCTACACCTTC. This sequence encodes CASSLGGDGYGYTF.

Only one count was recorded for this clonotype. A much larger clone lies one base from this, so it may be a read error. The chain combines TRBV2 with TRBJ2-7; D gene ambiguous. CDR1 and CDR2 (germline): SNHLY, FYNNEI. The length of the CDR3 is 14 residues. This CDR3 is CASSNGSASYERYF. In nucleotides, the CDR3 is TGTGCCAGCAGTAACGGCTCGGCCTCCTACGAGCGGTACTTC. Full variable domain (remainder filled in from reference TRBV2 and TRBJ2-7): EPEVTQTPSHQVTQMGQEVILRCVPISNHLYFYWYRQILGQKVEFLVSFYNNEISEKSEIFDDQFSVERPDGSNFTLKIRSTKLEDSAMYFCASSNGSASYERYFGPGTRLTVT.

The chain carries TRBV2 and TRBJ2-7; tentatively, D is TRBD1 (7 bases). The CDR3 covers 14 residues. The germline V gene has CDR1 SNHLY and CDR2 FYNNEI. V was cut by 6 bases and J by 3 bases, with 15 bases left in between. CDR3 DNA: TGTGCCAGCAGACGGGAGCAGGGGGTCTACGAGCAGTACTTC. Encoded protein: CASRREQGVYEQYF.

This clonotype occurred many times. The gene calls are TRBV12-3 or TRBV12-4 and TRBJ2-7; D not certain. Trimming stripped 6 bases from V and 1 base from J, with 10 bases between. This CDR3 region has 13 residues. In nucleotides, the CDR3 is TGTGCCAGCAGCCCTCCGGGTTCCTACGAGCAGTACTTC. It is translated as CASSPPGSYEQYF.

The table lists this clonotype with many counts. The genes are TRBV6-2 or TRBV6-3 and TRBJ2-5; 8 positions match TRBD2. Trimming at V came to 2 bases and at J to 10 bases, leaving 6 bases not matched to a gene. Germline V gives CDR1 MNHEY, CDR2 SVGEGT. This CDR3 region has 13 residues. CDR3 DNA: TGTGCCAGCAGTTACGGGACTAGTCTTTTCCAGTACTTC. Translating gives CASSYGTSLFQYF.

This clonotype was recorded many times. The chain employs TRBV7-3 and TRBJ1-2, with a weak D call TRBD1 (5 bases). The ends were cut back, 5 bases at V and 4 bases at J, with 17 bases in the middle. Looked up from germline, CDR1 is SGHTA and CDR2 is FQGTGA. The CDR3 runs to 15 residues. CDR3 amino acids: CASSPTGREGYGYTF. CDR3 nucleotide sequence: TGTGCCAGCAGCCCCACAGGCAGGGAAGGCTATGGCTACACCTTC.

In its sample, this clonotype was seen many times. The J gene is TRBJ2-5, the V gene TRBV5-4; 10 bases align to TRBD2. Germline V lookup: CDR1 SGHNT, CDR2 YYREEE (reference sequence). CDR3 length: 15 amino acids. J lost 4 bases, V lost 0 bases, and 3 bases had no gene match. CDR3 loop: CASSLGLAGAETQYF. The CDR3 DNA is TGTGCCAGCAGCTTGGGGCTAGCGGGAGCAGAGACCCAGTACTTC.

The sample holds many counts of this clonotype. This chain links TRBV6-5 with TRBJ2-1; D tentatively fits TRBD1 or TRBD2 (5 bases each). CDR3 size: 15 residues. Germline V gene data show CDR1 as MNHEY and CDR2 as SVGAGI. The V end was cut by 6 bases, the J end by 0 bases, with 12 bases between. The CDR3 DNA sequence: TGTGCCAGCAGCGTGGGACGGAGCTCCTACAATGAGCAGTTCTTC. Its protein product is CASSVGRSSYNEQFF.

Turning to this clonotype: This sequence may be a read error, since a much larger clone differs from it by one base. The chain links TRBV2 to TRBJ1-4, with D perhaps matching TRBD1 (6 bases). CDR1 is SNHLY and CDR2 is FYNNEI in the germline V gene. V lost 4 bases to trimming and J lost 5 bases, with 14 bases between them. The CDR3 loop spans 15 amino acids. This CDR3 is CASSAGTPFNEKLFF. Written as DNA, the CDR3 is TGTGCCAGCAGTGCTGGGACACCGTTCAATGAAAAACTGTTTTTT.